This passage covers 27 T cell receptor beta chains from one sample sequenced in a study of ipilimumab plus nivolumab after autologous stem cell transplantation (dated by TCRdb to the early 2020s). Library preparation used the immunoSEQ multiplex PCR assay. The table was pulled from immuneACCESS by TCRdb, which kept in-frame rearrangements only. Such tables lose some clones; where checked, under half of the loss comes from unresolved V genes, and the rest has no known cause. The sample table holds tens of thousands of clones, of which almost 95% were seen once. The ten top clones hold under 1% of the sample. Sequences were derived from PBMCs, sampled in a trial of ipilimumab plus nivolumab as post-transplant consolidation. These receptors all come from a male donor with multiple myeloma.

The DNA of the CDR3 is TGTGCCAGCAGCACCCTTCTAGACAATGAGCAGTTCTTC. As protein: CASSTLLDNEQFF. The rearrangement joins TRBV7-8 to TRBJ2-1; D call uncertain. This CDR3 is 13 amino acids long. V was clipped by 5 bases and J by 5 bases, with 10 bases between them. CDR1 and CDR2 from the germline V gene are SGHVS and FQNEAQ. Filled out from reference TRBV7-8 and TRBJ2-1, the complete variable domain reads GAGVSQSPRYKVAKRGQDVALRCDPISGHVSLFWYQQALGQGPEFLTYFQNEAQLDKSGLPSDRFFAERPEGSVSTLKIQRTQQEDSAVYLCASSTLLDNEQFFGPGTRLTVL.

The chain uses TRBV6-5 and TRBJ2-3; D could derive from TRBD1 or TRBD2 (5 bases each). The CDR3 loop spans 15 amino acids. The V and J ends lost 10 bases and 4 bases respectively, with 21 bases between them. Germline CDR1 and CDR2: MNHEY and SVGAGI. The CDR3, as DNA: TGTGCCACCACCCCTTGGGGGAGTGGCTCAGATACGCAGTATTTT. Its protein is CATTPWGSGSDTQYF.

The J gene is TRBJ2-1, the V gene TRBV7-3; 10 bases map to TRBD2. This CDR3 has 15 amino acids. CDR1 is SGHTA and CDR2 is FQGTGA in the germline V gene. V shed 0 bases, J shed 9 bases, and the junction held 5 bases outside the gene matches. CDR3 in amino acids: CASSLTSGRIFEQFF. The CDR3 bases are TGTGCCAGCAGCTTAACTAGCGGGAGGATTTTTGAGCAGTTCTTC.

The chain employs TRBV5-1 and TRBJ2-5; weak D call: TRBD1 (6 bases). The CDR3 has 14 residues. Trimming removed 0 bases at V and 1 base at J, with 7 bases between. Germline-derived CDR1 and CDR2 are SGHRS and YFSETQ. The CDR3 here is CASSLGGPQETQYF. As DNA, the CDR3 is TGCGCCAGCAGCTTGGGGGGGCCCCAAGAGACCCAGTACTTC.

The V gene is TRBV9, the J gene TRBJ1-3; possibly TRBD1 for D (6 bases). From germline, CDR1 is SGDLS and CDR2 YYNGEE. CDR3 length: 14 residues. V shed 3 bases and J shed 3 bases, with 10 bases lying between them. The CDR3 spells CASSAGTIGNTIYF. CDR3 sequence (DNA): TGTGCCAGCAGCGCCGGGACAATTGGAAACACCATATATTTT. Full variable domain (rest looked up from reference TRBV9 and TRBJ1-3): DSGVTQTPKHLITATGQRVTLRCSPRSGDLSVYWYQQSLDQGLQFLIQYYNGEERAKGNILERFSAQQFPDLHSELNLSSLELGDSALYFCASSAGTIGNTIYFGEGSWLTVV.

The chain links TRBV11-3 to TRBJ2-1, with D maybe TRBD1 (5 bases). Trimming removed 2 bases from V and 8 bases from J, with 10 bases in between. This CDR3 region has 13 residues. Germline assignment: CDR1 SGHNT and CDR2 YENEEA. DNA for the CDR3: TGTGCCAGCAGCTTAAGGCAGGGCGATGAGCAGTTCTTC. Translation: CASSLRQGDEQFF.

This clone was seen a single time. The chain joins TRBV11-2 to TRBJ1-3; no clear D. Germline V gives CDR1 SGHAT, CDR2 FQNNGV. The CDR3 has 15 amino acids. The ends were cut back, 5 bases at V and 0 bases at J, with 11 bases in the middle. CDR3 protein: CASSLLDVSGNTIYF. The CDR3 coding sequence is TGTGCCAGCAGCCTCCTCGACGTCTCTGGAAACACCATATATTTT.

The chain joins TRBV7-2 to TRBJ1-1; no clear D. V lost 3 bases, J lost 4 bases, and 6 bases lay in between. The CDR3 contains 12 residues. CDR1 is SGHTA and CDR2 is FQGNSA in the germline V gene. In DNA, the CDR3 is TGTGCCAGCAGCTTCGCGATCACTGAAGCTTTCTTT. Amino acid sequence: CASSFAITEAFF.

As regards this clone: The same CDR3 is also encoded by other DNA sequences in this sample. The chain couples TRBV5-1 to TRBJ1-5; D is ambiguous. The CDR3 sequence is 13 residues long. Trimming removed 5 bases at V and 0 bases at J, with 6 bases between. CDR1 and CDR2 from the germline V gene are SGHRS and YFSETQ. For the CDR3, the DNA is TGCGCCAGCAGTCTCCATAGCAATCAGCCCCAGCATTTT. The encoded protein is CASSLHSNQPQHF.

The rearrangement links TRBV5-1 to TRBJ2-5; 7 nucleotides match TRBD1. With V trimmed by 1 base and J by 3 bases, 6 bases remained unmatched. Germline CDR1 reads SGHRS; CDR2 reads YFSETQ. The CDR3 is made up of 15 amino acids. CDR3 DNA: TGCGCCAGCAGCTTGTGGATCGGGACAGAAGAGACCCAGTACTTC. It is translated as CASSLWIGTEETQYF.

The rearrangement joins TRBV19 to TRBJ2-7, with 10 positions matching TRBD2. Germline V lookup: CDR1 LNHDA, CDR2 SQIVND (reference sequence). J lost 4 bases, V lost 6 bases, and 6 bases had no gene match. This CDR3 is 14 amino acids long. The CDR3 DNA sequence: TGTGCCAGTAGCCTAGCGGGAGTGGATTACGAGCAGTACTTC. Its translation is CASSLAGVDYEQYF.

This chain links TRBV28 with TRBJ2-7; D remains ambiguous. The CDR3 runs to 12 residues. From germline, CDR1 is MDHEN and CDR2 SYDVKM. Trimming left V 7 bases short and J 10 bases short, with 17 bases between. CDR3 DNA: TGTGCCAGCACCCCCCCCCGTGGGAAACAGTACTTC. Translation: CASTPPRGKQYF.

This chain joins TRBV4-3 and TRBJ2-7, with 9 bases that match TRBD1. The CDR3 totals 16 residues. Per the germline V gene, CDR1 is LGHNA and CDR2 is YSLEER. Trimming removed 3 bases from V and 2 bases from J; junction bases left unmatched: 8. In nucleotides, the CDR3 is TGCGCCAGCAGCCATTCCGGACAGGGGAGGGCCTACGAGCAGTACTTC. Amino acid sequence: CASSHSGQGRAYEQYF.

V usage is TRBV5-4 and J usage is TRBJ2-2; possibly TRBD1 for D (6 bases). Trimming left V 3 bases short and J 6 bases short, with 15 bases between. This CDR3 is 15 amino acids long. The V gene's germline CDR1 is SGHNT and CDR2 YYREEE (reference sequence). The CDR3 loop reads CASSYTGSVPGELFF. The CDR3 DNA follows: TGTGCCAGCAGCTACACAGGGTCCGTTCCCGGGGAGCTGTTTTTT.

CDR3 DNA sequence: TGCGCCAGCAGCTTACAGGGGGCGCTTAGCACTGAAGCTTTCTTT. Translation gives CASSLQGALSTEAFF. J is TRBJ1-1 and V is TRBV5-1; TRBD1 matches at 9 bases. The CDR3 sequence is 15 residues long. Germline lookup yields CDR1 SGHRS and CDR2 YFSETQ. Germline trimming cut 2 bases from V and 4 bases from J; bases unmatched to any gene: 6.

The rearrangement links TRBV25-1 to TRBJ2-7, with 9 bases matching TRBD2. Germline V gene lookup returns CDR1 MGHDK and CDR2 SYGVNS. The CDR3 covers 16 residues. The V segment lost 4 bases and the J segment 0 bases; nucleotides outside the gene matches: 7. CDR3 coding DNA: TGTGCCAGCAGTGGGCTAGCGGGGACTAGCTCCTACGAGCAGTACTTC. Translated: CASSGLAGTSSYEQYF.

V is TRBV5-4 and J is TRBJ2-5; D possibly corresponds to TRBD2 (5 bases). The V end lost 4 bases, the J end lost 4 bases, and 14 bases lay between the germline ends. The CDR3 is made up of 14 amino acids. The germline V gene has CDR1 SGHNT and CDR2 YYREEE (reference sequence). The CDR3 DNA follows: TGTGCCAGCAGCCCCGGACTGACGGGAGAGACCCAGTACTTC. The encoded protein is CASSPGLTGETQYF.

The chain recombines TRBV4-1 with TRBJ2-7; 7 bases align to TRBD2. Trimming at V came to 4 bases and at J to 5 bases, leaving 14 bases not matched to a gene. Germline assignment: CDR1 MGHRA and CDR2 YSYEKL. CDR3 length: 16 amino acids. The CDR3 sequence: CASSPREGSYSNEQYF. The DNA of the CDR3 is TGCGCCAGCAGCCCGAGGGAGGGTTCCTATTCGAACGAGCAGTACTTC.

As to this clone: Other DNA sequences within the sample encode an identical CDR3. The chain joins TRBV7-2 to TRBJ1-3; a possible D gene is TRBD1 (6 bases). The CDR3 covers 15 residues. CDR1 is SGHTA, CDR2 FQGNSA, per germline. V was shortened by 3 bases and J by 4 bases, with 13 bases between the two germline ends. CDR3 sequence (DNA): TGTGCCAGCAGCTTGGAACAGGGCTCGGGAAACACCATATATTTT. Protein product: CASSLEQGSGNTIYF.

The V gene is TRBV5-1, the J gene TRBJ1-2, with D hard to call. The CDR3 is made up of 12 amino acids. Deletions cut 0 bases from V and 6 bases from J, with 6 bases between. Per germline, CDR1 SGHRS and CDR2 YFSETQ. This CDR3 is CASSLGTDGYTF. CDR3 sequence (DNA): TGCGCCAGCAGCTTGGGTACGGATGGCTACACCTTC.

The chain recombines TRBV6-6 with TRBJ1-1; D unclear. Trimming removed 2 bases from V and 10 bases from J, with 8 bases in between. The CDR3 is 11 residues long. CDR1 is MNHNY and CDR2 is SVGAGI in the germline V gene (reference sequence). In nucleotides, the CDR3 is TGTGCCAGCAGTTACCGGAACGGAGCTTTCTTT. Translated: CASSYRNGAFF.

V is TRBV4-1 and J is TRBJ2-3; a weak D match, TRBD2 (6 bases). The CDR3 contains 17 residues. Trimming removed 3 bases at V and 0 bases at J, with 16 bases between. The V gene's germline CDR1 is MGHRA and CDR2 YSYEKL. The CDR3 is CASSQGPVGTSTDTQYF. The CDR3 bases are TGCGCCAGCAGCCAGGGACCCGTTGGGACTAGCACAGATACGCAGTATTTT.

The genes are TRBV9 and TRBJ1-6; no firm D call. CDR3 length: 16 residues. In germline, CDR1 is SGDLS, CDR2 YYNGEE. The V end was cut by 0 bases, the J end by 0 bases, with 7 bases between. CDR3 region: CASSVGSSSYNSPLHF. In DNA form, the CDR3 reads TGTGCCAGCAGCGTAGGAAGCAGCTCCTATAATTCACCCCTCCACTTT. Variable domain in full (rest from reference TRBV9 and TRBJ1-6): DSGVTQTPKHLITATGQRVTLRCSPRSGDLSVYWYQQSLDQGLQFLIQYYNGEERAKGNILERFSAQQFPDLHSELNLSSLELGDSALYFCASSVGSSSYNSPLHFGNGTRLTVT.

This chain uses TRBV7-2 with TRBJ2-7; 15 nucleotides align to TRBD2. With V trimmed by 4 bases and J by 5 bases, 3 bases remained unmatched. Looked up from germline, CDR1 is SGHTA and CDR2 is FQGNSA. The CDR3 totals 15 residues. The CDR3 is CASSSRTSGRDEQYF. DNA of the CDR3: TGTGCCAGCAGCTCCAGGACTAGCGGGAGGGACGAGCAGTACTTC.

The rearrangement joins TRBV7-3 to TRBJ2-7, with D perhaps matching TRBD1 (6 bases). Between the trimmed V and J ends, which lost 2 bases and 4 bases, there was a span of 21 bases. The CDR3 has 17 residues. Germline V lookup: CDR1 SGHTA, CDR2 FQGTGA. In DNA form, the CDR3 reads TGTGCCAGCAGCTTAGAGGGGACACTTTGGGGGCGTTACGAGCAGTACTTC. Translating it yields CASSLEGTLWGRYEQYF.

V usage is TRBV11-2 and J usage is TRBJ2-3; D gene ambiguous. The V gene's germline CDR1 is SGHAT and CDR2 FQNNGV. The CDR3 length is 16 residues. Trimming took off 1 base at V and 2 bases at J, with 13 bases between the two ends. For the CDR3, the DNA is TGTGCCAGCAGCTTAGGTCGCCAGGCCTACACAGATACGCAGTATTTT. It yields the protein CASSLGRQAYTDTQYF. Together with reference TRBV11-2 and TRBJ2-3, the CDR3 gives the full variable domain: EAGVAQSPRYKIIEKRQSVAFWCNPISGHATLYWYQQILGQGPKLLIQFQNNGVVDDSQLPKDRFSAERLKGVDSTLKIQPAKLEDSAVYLCASSLGRQAYTDTQYFGPGTRLTVL.

The chain recombines TRBV18 with TRBJ2-1, with D perhaps being TRBD1 or TRBD2 (5 bases each). The CDR3 has 13 residues. Germline V gene lookup returns CDR1 KGHSH and CDR2 LQKENI. Trimming pared 3 bases from V and 9 bases from J, leaving 12 bases between. The CDR3 DNA is TGTGCCAGCTCACCCTCACAGGCGGGTGAGCAGTTCTTC. Residues: CASSPSQAGEQFF.